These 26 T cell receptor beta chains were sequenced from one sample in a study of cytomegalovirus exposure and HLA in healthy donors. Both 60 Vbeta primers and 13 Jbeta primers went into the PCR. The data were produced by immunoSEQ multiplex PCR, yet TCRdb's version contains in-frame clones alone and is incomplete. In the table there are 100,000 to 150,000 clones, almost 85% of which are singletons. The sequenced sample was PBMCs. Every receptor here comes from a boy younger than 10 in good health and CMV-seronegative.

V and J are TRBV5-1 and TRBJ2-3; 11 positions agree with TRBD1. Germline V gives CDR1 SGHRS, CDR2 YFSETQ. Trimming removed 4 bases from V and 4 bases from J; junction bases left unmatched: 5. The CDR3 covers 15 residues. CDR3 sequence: CASSPKDRGPDTQYF. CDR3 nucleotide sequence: TGCGCCAGCAGCCCAAAGGACAGGGGGCCAGATACGCAGTATTTT.

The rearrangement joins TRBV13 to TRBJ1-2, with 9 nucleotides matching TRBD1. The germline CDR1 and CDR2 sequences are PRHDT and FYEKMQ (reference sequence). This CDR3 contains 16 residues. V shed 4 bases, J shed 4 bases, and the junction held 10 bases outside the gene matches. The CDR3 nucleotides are TGTGCCAGCAGCTCTTGGAGGGACAGGGATACCTATGGCTACACCTTC. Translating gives CASSSWRDRDTYGYTF. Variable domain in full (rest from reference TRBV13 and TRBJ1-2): AAGVIQSPRHLIKEKRETATLKCYPIPRHDTVYWYQQGPGQDPQFLISFYEKMQSDKGSIPDRFSAQQFSDYHSELNMSSLELGDSALYFCASSSWRDRDTYGYTFGSGTRLTVV.

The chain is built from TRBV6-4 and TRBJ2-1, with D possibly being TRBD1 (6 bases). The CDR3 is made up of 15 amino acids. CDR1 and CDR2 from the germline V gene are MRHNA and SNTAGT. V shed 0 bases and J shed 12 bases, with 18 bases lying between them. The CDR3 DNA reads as TGTGCCAGCAGTGACTCTGCCCGGGACACCTCTGGGCAGTTCTTC. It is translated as CASSDSARDTSGQFF.

The CDR3 bases are TGTGCCAGCAGCTTAATACTAGTTGGAGAGACCCAGTACTTC. It is translated as CASSLILVGETQYF. This chain uses TRBV11-2 with TRBJ2-5, with a tentative D call TRBD2 (5 bases). The germline V gene encodes CDR1 SGHAT and CDR2 FQNNGV. Trimming took 2 bases from V and 4 from J, leaving 11 bases between them. This CDR3 is 14 amino acids long. The variable domain in full, with the rest retrieved from reference TRBV11-2 and TRBJ2-5, is EAGVAQSPRYKIIEKRQSVAFWCNPISGHATLYWYQQILGQGPKLLIQFQNNGVVDDSQLPKDRFSAERLKGVDSTLKIQPAKLEDSAVYLCASSLILVGETQYFGPGTRLLVL.

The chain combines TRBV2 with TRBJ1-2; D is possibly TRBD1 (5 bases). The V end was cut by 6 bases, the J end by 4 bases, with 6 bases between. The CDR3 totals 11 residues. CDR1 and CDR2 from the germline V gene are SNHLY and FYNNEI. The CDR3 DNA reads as TGTGCCAGCAGGGACATCTATGGCTACACCTTC. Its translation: CASRDIYGYTF.

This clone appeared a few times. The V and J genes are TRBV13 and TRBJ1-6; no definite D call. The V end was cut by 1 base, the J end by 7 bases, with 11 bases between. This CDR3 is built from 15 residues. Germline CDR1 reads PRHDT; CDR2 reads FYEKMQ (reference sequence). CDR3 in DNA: TGTGCCAGCAGCTTAGAACCCGGGAGAAATTCACCCCTCCACTTT. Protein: CASSLEPGRNSPLHF.

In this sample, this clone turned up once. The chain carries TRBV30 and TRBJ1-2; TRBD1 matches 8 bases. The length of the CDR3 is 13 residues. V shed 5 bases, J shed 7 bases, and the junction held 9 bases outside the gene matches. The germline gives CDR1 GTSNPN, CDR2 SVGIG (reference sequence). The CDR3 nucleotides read TGTGCCTGGGCAACGCGACAGGGGATTGGCTACACCTTC. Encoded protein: CAWATRQGIGYTF.

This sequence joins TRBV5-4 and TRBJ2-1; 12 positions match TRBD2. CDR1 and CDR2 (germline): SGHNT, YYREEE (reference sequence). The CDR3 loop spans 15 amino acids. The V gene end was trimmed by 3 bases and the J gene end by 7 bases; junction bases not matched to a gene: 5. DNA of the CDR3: TGTGCCAGCAGCTCCCTAGCGGGGGGGCCTAATGAGCAGTTCTTC. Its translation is CASSSLAGGPNEQFF.

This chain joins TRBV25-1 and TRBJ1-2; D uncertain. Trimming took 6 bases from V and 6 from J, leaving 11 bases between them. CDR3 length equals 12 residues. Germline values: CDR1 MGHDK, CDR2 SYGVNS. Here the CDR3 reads CASRRTGDGYTF. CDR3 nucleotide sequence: TGTGCCAGCAGACGGACGGGAGATGGCTACACCTTC.

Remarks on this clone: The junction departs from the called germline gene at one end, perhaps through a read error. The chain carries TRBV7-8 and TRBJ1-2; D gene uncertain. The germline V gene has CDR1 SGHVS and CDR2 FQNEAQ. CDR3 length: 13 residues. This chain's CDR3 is CAGSLASAGGMSF. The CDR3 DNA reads TGTGCCGGCAGCTTAGCGTCAGCTGGCGGGATGTCCTTC.

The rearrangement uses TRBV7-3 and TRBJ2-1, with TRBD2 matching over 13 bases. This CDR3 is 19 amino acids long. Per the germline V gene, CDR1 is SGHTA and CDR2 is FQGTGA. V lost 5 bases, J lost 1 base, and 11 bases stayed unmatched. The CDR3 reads CASSTGLAGAVESYNEQFF. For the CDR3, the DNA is TGTGCCAGCAGCACCGGACTAGCGGGAGCGGTGGAATCCTACAATGAGCAGTTCTTC.

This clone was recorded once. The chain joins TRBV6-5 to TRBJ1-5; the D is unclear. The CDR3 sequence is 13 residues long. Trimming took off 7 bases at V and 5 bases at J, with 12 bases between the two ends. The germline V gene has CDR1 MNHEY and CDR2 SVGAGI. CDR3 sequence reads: CASTPSPYQPQHF. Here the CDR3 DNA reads TGTGCCAGCACCCCTTCCCCGTATCAGCCCCAGCATTTT.

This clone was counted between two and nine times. CDR3 amino acids: CASSWDRNTEAFF. CDR3 sequence (DNA): TGTGCCAGCAGTTGGGACAGGAACACTGAAGCTTTCTTT. The gene calls are TRBV11-1 and TRBJ1-1, with 7 bases aligning to TRBD1. V shed 6 bases, J shed 1 base, and the junction held 2 bases outside the gene matches. CDR3 length: 13 amino acids. Germline CDR1 reads SGHAT; CDR2 reads FQDESV (reference sequence).

Here the CDR3 DNA reads TGTGCCACCAGCAGAGACCCTAGCGGGGAGGTTGATACGCAGTATTTT. This gives the protein CATSRDPSGEVDTQYF. J is TRBJ2-3 and V is TRBV15; 9 bases agree with TRBD2. This CDR3 comprises 16 residues. Germline V gives CDR1 LNHNV, CDR2 YYDKDF (reference sequence). The trim removed 0 bases at V and 6 bases at J, leaving 7 bases unmatched.

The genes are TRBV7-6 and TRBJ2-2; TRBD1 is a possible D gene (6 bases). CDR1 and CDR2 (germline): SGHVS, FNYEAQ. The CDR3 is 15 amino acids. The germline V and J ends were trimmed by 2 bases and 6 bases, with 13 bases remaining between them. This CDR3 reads CASSLQGIMSGELFF. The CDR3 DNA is TGTGCCAGCAGCTTACAGGGGATCATGTCCGGGGAGCTGTTTTTT.

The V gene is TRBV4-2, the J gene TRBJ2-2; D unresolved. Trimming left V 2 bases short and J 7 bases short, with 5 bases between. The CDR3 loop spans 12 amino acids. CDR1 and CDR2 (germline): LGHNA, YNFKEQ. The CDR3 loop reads CASSQSSGELFF. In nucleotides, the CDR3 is TGTGCCAGCAGCCAATCGAGCGGGGAGCTGTTTTTT.

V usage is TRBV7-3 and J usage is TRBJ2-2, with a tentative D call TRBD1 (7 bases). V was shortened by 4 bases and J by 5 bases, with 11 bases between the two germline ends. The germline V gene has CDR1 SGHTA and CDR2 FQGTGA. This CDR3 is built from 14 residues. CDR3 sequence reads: CASSSQGGTGELFF. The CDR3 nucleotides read TGTGCCAGCAGCTCGCAGGGGGGTACCGGGGAGCTGTTTTTT.

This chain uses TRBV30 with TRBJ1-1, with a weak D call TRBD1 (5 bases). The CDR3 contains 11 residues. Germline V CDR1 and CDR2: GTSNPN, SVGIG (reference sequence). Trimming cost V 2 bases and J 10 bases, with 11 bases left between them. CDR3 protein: CAWSFGGRAFF. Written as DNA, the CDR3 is TGTGCCTGGAGTTTCGGGGGTCGAGCTTTCTTT.

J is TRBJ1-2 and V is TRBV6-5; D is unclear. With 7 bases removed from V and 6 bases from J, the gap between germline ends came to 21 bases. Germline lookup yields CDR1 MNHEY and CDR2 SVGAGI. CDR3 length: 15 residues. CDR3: CASNREGARGHGYTF. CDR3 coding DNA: TGTGCCAGCAATAGGGAGGGAGCCCGTGGACATGGCTACACCTTC.

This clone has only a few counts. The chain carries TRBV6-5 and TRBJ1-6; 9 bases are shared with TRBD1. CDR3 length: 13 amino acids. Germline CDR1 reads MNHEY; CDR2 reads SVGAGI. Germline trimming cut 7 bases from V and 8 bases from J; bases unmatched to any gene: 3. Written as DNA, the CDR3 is TGTGCCAGCAAAACAGGGGGCTATTCACCCCTCCACTTT. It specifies CASKTGGYSPLHF.

In DNA form, the CDR3 reads TGTGCCAGCAGCCAAGAGCGGGGGGGCCAAGAGACCCAGTACTTC. It codes for CASSQERGGQETQYF. V usage is TRBV4-2 and J usage is TRBJ2-5; 9 positions agree with TRBD2. V trimming: 0 bases; J trimming: 1 base; junction bases outside the gene matches: 0. In germline, CDR1 is LGHNA, CDR2 YNFKEQ. The length of the CDR3 is 15 residues.

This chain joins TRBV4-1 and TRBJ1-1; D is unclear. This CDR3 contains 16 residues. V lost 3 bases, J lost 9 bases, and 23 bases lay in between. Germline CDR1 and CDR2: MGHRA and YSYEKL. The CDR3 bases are TGCGCCAGCAGCCATCCGCACAGAGGGCCGCGCTCACAAGCTTTCTTT. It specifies CASSHPHRGPRSQAFF.

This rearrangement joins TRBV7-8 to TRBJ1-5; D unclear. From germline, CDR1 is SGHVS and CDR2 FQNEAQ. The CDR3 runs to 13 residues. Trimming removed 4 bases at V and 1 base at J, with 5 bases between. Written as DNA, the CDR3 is TGTGCCAGCAGCTCAGAAAGCAATCAGCCCCAGCATTTT. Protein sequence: CASSSESNQPQHF.

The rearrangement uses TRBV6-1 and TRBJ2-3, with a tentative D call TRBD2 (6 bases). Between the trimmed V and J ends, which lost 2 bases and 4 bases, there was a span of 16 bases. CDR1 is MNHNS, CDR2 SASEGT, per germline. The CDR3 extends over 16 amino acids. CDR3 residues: CASSEIAGSRADTQYF. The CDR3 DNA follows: TGTGCCAGCAGTGAAATCGCGGGATCTCGGGCAGATACGCAGTATTTT.

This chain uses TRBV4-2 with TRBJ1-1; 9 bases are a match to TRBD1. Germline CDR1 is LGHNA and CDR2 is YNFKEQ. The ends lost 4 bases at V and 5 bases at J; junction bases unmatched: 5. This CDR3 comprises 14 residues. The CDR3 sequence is CASSRDRASTEAFF. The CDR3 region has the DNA TGTGCCAGCAGCCGGGACAGGGCGAGTACTGAAGCTTTCTTT.

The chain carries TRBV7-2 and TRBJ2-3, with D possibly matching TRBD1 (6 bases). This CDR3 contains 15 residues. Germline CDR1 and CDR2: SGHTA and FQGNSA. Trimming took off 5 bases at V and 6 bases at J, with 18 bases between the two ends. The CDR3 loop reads CASSASQGSWDTQYF. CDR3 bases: TGTGCCAGCAGCGCTTCCCAGGGGAGTTGGGATACGCAGTATTTT.